The clone carrying this T cell receptor beta chain was picked up a small number of times. Its target is not known. This record comes from a study of CD8 T cells in ankylosing spondylitis. V lost 3 bases and J 6 bases, leaving 11 bases between the germline ends. Germline lookup yields CDR1 SGHVS and CDR2 FQNEAQ. The CDR3 is 13 residues long. Construction of TCR beta libraries was performed using quantitative 5'-RACE with molecular barcodes. MiXCR was run by TCRdb on the 5' RACE reads, yielding one entry per CDR3 protein. Of fewer than 250,000 distinct CDR3 sequences listed, 8% to 11% are singletons. Study outcomes and limitations: Significantly higher representation of disease-linked clones was reported for matched ankylosing spondylitis synovial fluid.

The source material was blood, either unsorted or a sorted T cell fraction (not recorded which). The TCR originated in a male donor with ankylosing spondylitis or in good health (not recorded which). The chain recombines TRBV7-8 with TRBJ1-1; D unclear. CDR3 DNA sequence: TGTGCCAGCAGCTTTTTCGGGTCGCCTGAAGCTTTCTTT. It yields the protein CASSFFGSPEAFF. Using reference TRBV7-8 and TRBJ1-1 for the parts outside the CDR3, the full variable domain is GAGVSQSPRYKVAKRGQDVALRCDPISGHVSLFWYQQALGQGPEFLTYFQNEAQLDKSGLPSDRFFAERPEGSVSTLKIQRTQQEDSAVYLCASSFFGSPEAFFGQGTRLTVV.